The 18 T cell receptor beta chains below come from one sample, sequenced in a study of blood T cell repertoires in COVID-19 (dated by TCRdb to 2018 to 2021). The library came from the immunoSEQ multiplex PCR assay. TCRdb mirrors the immuneACCESS table, restricted to in-frame sequences. Some clones are absent from its copies; in checked studies, under half trace to an unresolved V gene, and the reason for the others is unknown. This sample has 100,000 or so clones in its table, and approximately 90% of those were observed once. The ten most abundant clones make up 5.2% of the sample. Sequenced: peripheral blood. These receptors originate from a woman between 45 and 65 years old with COVID-19, enrolled during active disease.

CDR3: CASSPPRQGALYEQYF. Written as DNA, the CDR3 is TGTGCCAGTAGTCCTCCAAGACAGGGGGCCCTCTACGAGCAGTACTTC. The chain couples TRBV19 to TRBJ2-7, with 10 bases fitting TRBD1. The germline CDR1 and CDR2 sequences are LNHDA and SQIVND (reference sequence). The CDR3 extends over 16 amino acids. V lost 5 bases to trimming and J lost 3 bases; unmatched junction nucleotides: 10.

This clone ranks as medium-sized. This chain links TRBV12-5 with TRBJ2-2, with 10 bases aligning to TRBD1. This CDR3 spans 18 amino acids. Germline-derived CDR1 and CDR2 are LGHNT and FRNRAP. V shed 1 base and J 0 bases; nucleotides not matched to a gene: 5. This CDR3 is CASGLEDRGTTNTGELFF. The CDR3 DNA sequence: TGTGCTAGTGGTTTGGAGGACAGGGGGACAACGAACACCGGGGAGCTGTTTTTT.

This clone was detected once. The chain uses TRBV11-3 and TRBJ1-5; D is perhaps TRBD1 (6 bases). The CDR3 totals 15 residues. Germline V CDR1 and CDR2: SGHNT, YENEEA. The V and J ends lost 0 bases and 7 bases respectively, with 13 bases between them. CDR3 DNA sequence: TGTGCCAGCAGCTTAGAACAGGGAGGGAACCAGCCCCAGCATTTT. Protein product: CASSLEQGGNQPQHF.

In this sample, this clone turned up once. The gene calls are TRBV5-6 and TRBJ1-2; 9 nucleotides line up with TRBD1. The germline gives CDR1 SGHDT, CDR2 YYEEEE. The CDR3 totals 14 residues. V dropped 4 bases and J dropped 7; count of bases not matched to a gene: 8. CDR3 sequence reads: CASSARDRVAGYTF. CDR3 sequence (DNA): TGTGCCAGCAGCGCCCGGGACAGGGTAGCTGGCTACACCTTC.

J is TRBJ2-2 and V is TRBV11-3, with 7 bases matching TRBD2. Germline V gene lookup returns CDR1 SGHNT and CDR2 YENEEA. V gave up 4 bases and J gave up 4 bases; unmatched junction bases: 6. The CDR3 runs to 15 residues. The CDR3 DNA follows: TGTGCCAGCAGCTGGGGGACGGGGGGCACCGGGGAGCTGTTTTTT. The encoded protein is CASSWGTGGTGELFF.

The V gene is TRBV24-1, the J gene TRBJ2-3; maybe TRBD2 (5 bases). Trimming took 5 bases from V and 9 from J, leaving 14 bases between them. Per the germline V gene, CDR1 is KGHDR and CDR2 is SFDVKD. This CDR3 spans 13 amino acids. This chain's CDR3 is CATSGSGLGTQYF. The CDR3 DNA sequence: TGTGCCACCAGTGGAAGCGGCTTGGGCACGCAGTATTTT.

The chain is built from TRBV5-1 and TRBJ2-3; 12 nucleotides align to TRBD1. CDR1 and CDR2 (germline): SGHRS, YFSETQ. CDR3 length: 15 residues. The V and J ends lost 5 bases and 7 bases, in that order; junction bases with no gene match: 8. The DNA of the CDR3 is TGCGCCAGCAGGTCAACGGGACAGGGGGCCTATACGCAGTATTTT. The encoded protein is CASRSTGQGAYTQYF.

The chain links TRBV4-1 to TRBJ1-1; tentative D call: TRBD1 (6 bases). In germline, CDR1 is MGHRA, CDR2 YSYEKL. Trimming left V 4 bases short and J 2 bases short, with 11 bases between. The CDR3 contains 14 residues. CDR3 amino acids: CASSLWGRNTEAFF. In nucleotides, the CDR3 is TGCGCCAGCAGCCTATGGGGGCGAAACACTGAAGCTTTCTTT.

The CDR3 bases are TGCGCCAGCAGCCAAGGGCAGGGGGCCGTTGGCTACACCTTC. Its protein product is CASSQGQGAVGYTF. The V and J genes are TRBV4-1 and TRBJ1-2; TRBD1 aligns across 8 bases. Germline CDR1 is MGHRA and CDR2 is YSYEKL. The CDR3 runs 14 residues. V trimming: 1 base; J trimming: 7 bases; junction bases outside the gene matches: 5.

J is TRBJ2-5 and V is TRBV2; possibly TRBD2 for D (6 bases). Germline V gene data show CDR1 as SNHLY and CDR2 as FYNNEI. This CDR3 is built from 14 residues. Trimming took off 4 bases at V and 7 bases at J, with 16 bases between the two ends. CDR3 coding DNA: TGTGCCAGCAGTGGAATAGGCGGGGACGGGACCCAGTACTTC. Encoded protein: CASSGIGGDGTQYF.

In nucleotides, the CDR3 is TGTGCCACCAGTGATCCACTATACTCTGGAAACACCATATATTTT. This translates into CATSDPLYSGNTIYF. The chain has TRBV24-1 and TRBJ1-3; D is undetermined. CDR3 length: 15 residues. The germline CDR1 and CDR2 sequences are KGHDR and SFDVKD. Deletions cut 3 bases from V and 0 bases from J, with 8 bases between.

The chain employs TRBV18 and TRBJ1-3, with TRBD1 matching 7 bases. The CDR3 length is 17 residues. J was trimmed by 0 bases and V by 1 base; bases with no gene match: 6. The V gene's germline CDR1 is KGHSH and CDR2 LQKENI. In DNA form, the CDR3 reads TGTGCCAGCTCACCACTGACAGGGCCCTACTCTGGAAACACCATATATTTT. It codes for CASSPLTGPYSGNTIYF.

The chain uses TRBV11-2 and TRBJ1-1; D is possibly TRBD1 (5 bases). Germline CDR1 SGHAT, CDR2 FQNNGV. Trimming cost V 3 bases and J 1 base, with 9 bases left between them. The CDR3 is 14 residues long. This chain's CDR3 is CASSFGQGNTEAFF. The CDR3 nucleotides read TGTGCCAGCAGCTTTGGGCAGGGGAACACTGAAGCTTTCTTT.

This chain links TRBV2 with TRBJ2-2, with D hard to call. The CDR3 covers 11 residues. Trimming stripped 8 bases from V and 5 bases from J, with 6 bases between. CDR1 SNHLY and CDR2 FYNNEI come from the germline V gene. In DNA form, the CDR3 reads TGTGCCAGCTATAAAACCGGGGAGCTGTTTTTT. The encoded protein is CASYKTGELFF.

J is TRBJ2-1 and V is TRBV21-1; TRBD2, the D gene given by the table, was not confirmed from the DNA. TRBV21-1 is termed a pseudogene. The CDR3 contains 16 residues. The CDR3 DNA sequence: TGTGCCAGCCTCGGGGGAGCGGGGGGGCGGTACAATGAGCAGTTCTTC. It yields the protein CASLGGAGGRYNEQFF.

This clone was seen only once. This rearrangement joins TRBV30 to TRBJ1-2, with TRBD1 matching 7 bases. J lost 5 bases, V lost 8 bases, and 17 bases had no gene match. The germline CDR1 and CDR2 sequences are GTSNPN and SVGIG (reference sequence). The CDR3 is made up of 15 amino acids. CDR3 sequence: CAAATGFRYSYGYTF. CDR3 bases: TGTGCCGCGGCGACAGGGTTTCGATATTCGTATGGCTACACCTTC.

The genes are TRBV19 and TRBJ2-1; 11 bases match TRBD2. This CDR3 comprises 18 residues. J was trimmed by 0 bases and V by 3 bases; bases with no gene match: 7. CDR1 LNHDA and CDR2 SQIVND come from the germline V gene (reference sequence). CDR3 region: CASSMRPSGGSSYNEQFF. The CDR3 DNA sequence: TGTGCCAGTAGTATGAGACCTAGCGGGGGGTCCTCCTACAATGAGCAGTTCTTC.

This clone occurred a few times. The gene calls are TRBV7-9 and TRBJ1-2; TRBD1 aligns across 8 bases. The ends lost 1 base at V and 7 bases at J; junction bases unmatched: 8. CDR3 length: 15 amino acids. Germline V gene data show CDR1 as SEHNR and CDR2 as FQNEAQ (reference sequence). The CDR3 protein is CASSLVSQGASGYTF. CDR3 nucleotides: TGTGCCAGCAGCTTAGTCAGTCAGGGGGCGAGTGGCTACACCTTC.